The next 19 T cell receptor beta chains were all read from a single sample in a study of metastatic and nonmetastatic thyroid tumors. Ahead of thyroid surgery, no patient had received treatment of any kind. TCRdb re-analyzed the PCR reads through MiXCR. Among about 17,000 clones listed, roughly 24% were seen once. The sample was tumor tissue. The receptors derive from a female donor with papillary thyroid cancer or a benign thyroid nodule (not recorded which). Some clones in this sample may be carry-over from other donors' samples.

This chain uses TRBV28 with TRBJ2-2, with a weak D call TRBD1 (5 bases). CDR1 MDHEN and CDR2 SYDVKM come from the germline V gene. V lost 3 bases and J lost 1, with 9 bases in between. The CDR3 extends over 15 amino acids. As DNA, the CDR3 is TGTGCCAGCAGTTTCAATGGACAGAACACCGGGGAGCTGTTTTTT. Translation gives CASSFNGQNTGELFF. Looking up the rest from reference TRBV28 and TRBJ2-2 gives the full variable domain: DVKVTQSSRYLVKRTGEKVFLECVQDMDHENMFWYRQDPGLGLRLIYFSYDVKMKEKGDIPEGYSVSREKKERFSLILESASTNQTSMYLCASSFNGQNTGELFFGEGSRLTVL.

The V gene is TRBV27, the J gene TRBJ2-3; unclear D gene. The germline gives CDR1 MNHEY, CDR2 SMNVEV (reference sequence). Trimming stripped 6 bases from V and 5 bases from J, with 15 bases between. CDR3 length: 14 amino acids. This chain's CDR3 is CASRQIDSVDTQYF. CDR3 nucleotide sequence: TGTGCCAGCAGGCAGATTGACTCGGTAGATACGCAGTATTTT.

This clone occurred a few times. This chain uses TRBV28 with TRBJ2-7; 7 bases match TRBD2. Germline CDR1 MDHEN, CDR2 SYDVKM. The CDR3 runs 14 residues. V shed 6 bases and J 1 base; nucleotides not matched to a gene: 6. Here the CDR3 reads CASSAGDGSYEQYF. Written as DNA, the CDR3 is TGTGCCAGCAGCGCGGGAGATGGGTCCTACGAGCAGTACTTC. Drawing the rest from reference TRBV28 and TRBJ2-7, the complete variable domain is DVKVTQSSRYLVKRTGEKVFLECVQDMDHENMFWYRQDPGLGLRLIYFSYDVKMKEKGDIPEGYSVSREKKERFSLILESASTNQTSMYLCASSAGDGSYEQYFGPGTRLTVT.

This sequence joins TRBV28 and TRBJ2-7; TRBD1 is a possible D gene (6 bases). Trimming cost V 2 bases and J 0 bases, with 11 bases left between them. This CDR3 has 15 residues. Germline V CDR1 and CDR2: MDHEN, SYDVKM. Here the CDR3 reads CASSLGGLLSYEQYF. Written as DNA, the CDR3 is TGTGCCAGCAGTTTAGGGGGCCTGCTCTCCTACGAGCAGTACTTC.

In its sample, this clone was seen many times. This chain uses TRBV6-1 with TRBJ2-7; 8 bases are shared with TRBD1. Germline lookup yields CDR1 MNHNS and CDR2 SASEGT. CDR3 size: 13 residues. Trimming removed 7 bases from V and 2 bases from J; junction bases left unmatched: 4. The CDR3 bases are TGTGCCAGCACATCGACAGGGGCCTACGAGCAGTACTTC. Translated: CASTSTGAYEQYF.

About this clone: A read error may explain this, as a much larger clone is one base away. The chain employs TRBV3-1 and TRBJ2-5, with 8 nucleotides matching TRBD1. The CDR3 extends over 15 amino acids. The germline gives CDR1 LGHDT, CDR2 YNNKEL (reference sequence). The CDR3 loop is CARSYRETGGKTQYF. The CDR3, as DNA: TGTGCCCGCAGCTACCGGGAAACAGGGGGAAAGACCCAGTACTTC.

This chain uses TRBV15 with TRBJ2-3; 8 bases agree with TRBD1. CDR3 length: 18 amino acids. V shed 2 bases, J shed 4 bases, and the junction held 14 bases outside the gene matches. Germline V gives CDR1 LNHNV, CDR2 YYDKDF (reference sequence). CDR3 protein: CATSRSNRDRTQPDTQYF. As DNA, the CDR3 is TGTGCCACCAGCAGATCCAACCGGGACAGGACGCAACCAGATACGCAGTATTTT. Full variable domain (missing parts from reference TRBV15 and TRBJ2-3): DAMVIQNPRYQVTQFGKPVTLSCSQTLNHNVMYWYQQKSSQAPKLLFHYYDKDFNNEADTPDNFQSRRPNTSFCFLDIRSPGLGDTAMYLCATSRSNRDRTQPDTQYFGPGTRLTVL.

This clone ranks as medium-sized (0.01 to 0.1%). The chain recombines TRBV19 with TRBJ1-2; D gene uncertain. Trimming cost V 1 base and J 7 bases, with 10 bases left between them. The CDR3 spans 13 residues. Per germline, CDR1 LNHDA and CDR2 SQIVND (reference sequence). CDR3 protein: CASSIGQGGGYTF. The DNA for the CDR3 is TGTGCCAGTAGTATAGGGCAAGGAGGTGGCTACACCTTC.

Concerning this clone: At one end the junction does not follow the germline gene, possibly because of a read error. The rearrangement uses TRBV7-8 and TRBJ2-1; either TRBD1 or TRBD2 may fit D (5 bases each). This CDR3 region has 15 residues. Germline CDR1 reads SGHVS; CDR2 reads FQNEAQ. This chain's CDR3 is CSSILAGDPYNEQFF. The CDR3 DNA is TGTTCCAGCATCTTAGCCGGGGACCCCTACAATGAGCAGTTCTTC. Filled out from reference TRBV7-8 and TRBJ2-1, the complete variable domain reads GAGVSQSPRYKVAKRGQDVALRCDPISGHVSLFWYQQALGQGPEFLTYFQNEAQLDKSGLPSDRFFAERPEGSVSTLKIQRTQQEDSAVYLCSSILAGDPYNEQFFGPGTRLTVL.

By share, this clone ranks as medium-sized. A much larger clone differs from this one at a single base, so this may be a read error. The same CDR3 can be traced to other DNA sequences in this sample. The chain uses TRBV4-1 and TRBJ1-5; possible D gene TRBD1, 5 bases. This CDR3 has 15 amino acids. Per the germline V gene, CDR1 is MGHRA and CDR2 is YSYEKL. The ends were cut back, 1 base at V and 1 base at J, with 8 bases in the middle. This chain's CDR3 is CASSQVPGSNQPQHF. Here the CDR3 DNA reads TGCGCCAGCAGCCAAGTTCCAGGGAGCAATCAGCCCCAGCATTTT.

Of note for this clone: The junction differs from germline at one of its ends, possibly a read error. This chain links TRBV30 with TRBJ1-2, with D maybe TRBD1 (5 bases). Germline CDR1 GTSNPN, CDR2 SVGIG (reference sequence). This CDR3 has 14 residues. DNA for the CDR3: TGTGCCTGGAGTGTAGGGCGGGGCGTCTATTGCTACACCTTC. It is translated as CAWSVGRGVYCYTF.

Sample share makes this clone medium-sized. The rearrangement links TRBV20-1 to TRBJ2-7; 12 bases are a match to TRBD1. The CDR3 runs to 12 residues. The ends lost 6 bases at V and 4 bases at J; junction bases unmatched: 1. CDR1 and CDR2 from the germline V gene are DFQATT and SNEGSKA (reference sequence). CDR3 nucleotides: TGCAGTGCGGGACAGGGGGCGTACGAGCAGTACTTC. It codes for CSAGQGAYEQYF.

This chain uses TRBV7-3 with TRBJ2-1, with 7 bases aligning to TRBD2. The trim removed 6 bases at V and 9 bases at J, leaving 14 bases unmatched. The germline V gene has CDR1 SGHTA and CDR2 FQGTGA. The CDR3 is made up of 15 amino acids. CDR3 DNA: TGTGCCAGCAGTATAAGCGGGGACTCATGGAGTGAGCAGTTCTTC. Amino acid sequence: CASSISGDSWSEQFF. Variable domain in full (rest from reference TRBV7-3 and TRBJ2-1): GAGVSQTPSNKVTEKGKYVELRCDPISGHTALYWYRQSLGQGPEFLIYFQGTGAADDSGLPNDRFFAVRPEGSVSTLKIQRTERGDSAVYLCASSISGDSWSEQFFGPGTRLTVL.

This clone has a handful of counts. A much larger clone is a single base away; this may be a read error. The chain uses TRBV12-3 or TRBV12-4 and TRBJ2-1; 11 nucleotides align to TRBD1. The CDR3 is 13 amino acids. The V segment lost 8 bases and the J segment 13 bases; nucleotides outside the gene matches: 10. The CDR3, as DNA: TGTGCCAGCCGGGACAGGGGGTCCCGTGATCAGTTCTTC. This codes for CASRDRGSRDQFF.

This clone was seen more than once but under ten times. This may be a read error: a much more frequent sequence differs by one nucleotide. The chain has TRBV25-1 and TRBJ2-7; perhaps D is TRBD1 or TRBD2 (5 bases each). The germline CDR1 and CDR2 sequences are MGHDK and SYGVNS. V was pared by 4 bases and J by 6 bases, with 7 bases between. This CDR3 comprises 11 residues. CDR3 amino acids: CASSGGVEQYF. CDR3 bases: TGTGCCAGCAGTGGAGGGGTCGAGCAGTACTTC.

This clone is labeled medium-sized. The chain has TRBV28 and TRBJ2-7; D ambiguous. This CDR3 comprises 14 residues. V was pared by 3 bases and J by 3 bases, with 12 bases between. Germline loops: CDR1 MDHEN, CDR2 SYDVKM. The CDR3: CASSFGRILYEQYF. Here the CDR3 DNA reads TGTGCCAGCAGTTTTGGCAGGATTCTCTACGAGCAGTACTTC.

The J gene is TRBJ1-2, the V gene TRBV30, with D perhaps matching TRBD1 (6 bases). CDR1 is GTSNPN, CDR2 SVGIG, per germline (reference sequence). This CDR3 has 13 amino acids. Trimming removed 0 bases at V and 6 bases at J, with 11 bases between. The CDR3 sequence is CAWSVGQYHGYTF. CDR3 coding DNA: TGTGCCTGGAGTGTAGGACAGTACCATGGCTACACCTTC. The variable domain in full, completed from reference TRBV30 and TRBJ1-2, reads SQTIHQWPATLVQPVGSPLSLECTVEGTSNPNLYWYRQAAGRGLQLLFYSVGIGQISSEVPQNLSASRPQDRQFILSSKKLLLSDSGFYLCAWSVGQYHGYTFGSGTRLTVV.

The sample holds many counts of this clone. This chain connects TRBV2 to TRBJ1-2; maybe TRBD1 (5 bases). Trimming cost V 4 bases and J 0 bases, with 9 bases left between them. Germline V gene lookup returns CDR1 SNHLY and CDR2 FYNNEI. The CDR3 has 14 amino acids. The CDR3 protein is CASSGQGSNYGYTF. The CDR3 DNA reads as TGTGCCAGCAGTGGGCAGGGATCTAACTATGGCTACACCTTC.

The table lists this clone with many counts. V usage is TRBV20-1 and J usage is TRBJ2-7, with 9 bases that match TRBD2. The J segment lost 4 bases and the V segment lost 2 bases, leaving 3 bases of the junction unmatched. The CDR3 has 13 residues. Germline V CDR1 and CDR2: DFQATT, SNEGSKA (reference sequence). This chain's CDR3 is CSARLAGTYEQYF. The CDR3 coding sequence is TGCAGTGCTAGACTAGCGGGAACATACGAGCAGTACTTC.